Below, 23 T cell receptor beta chains from the same sample are listed, as sequenced in a study of T cell changes during pregnancy in multiple sclerosis (dated by TCRdb to about 2019). Library preparation used the immunoSEQ multiplex PCR assay. TCRdb's version of the immuneACCESS table is confined to in-frame rearrangements and falls short of the full clone set. An unresolved V gene accounts for under half of the shortfall where checked; the remainder is of unknown origin. The table for this sample lists about 87,000 clones; about 94% of them were counted only once. The ten largest clones capture 1.1% to 1.5% of the sample. The material sequenced was peripheral blood, taken in the third trimester of pregnancy. All receptors derive from a female donor in good health, enrolled as a control in a pregnancy study.

The V call is TRBV5-1, the J call TRBJ2-7; 9 bases map to TRBD1. The CDR3 extends over 14 amino acids. Trimming removed 2 bases from V and 3 bases from J; junction bases left unmatched: 3. In germline, CDR1 is SGHRS, CDR2 YFSETQ. The CDR3 is CASSFPGQGYEQYF. DNA of the CDR3: TGCGCCAGCAGCTTCCCGGGACAGGGCTACGAGCAGTACTTC.

This sequence joins TRBV28 and TRBJ2-3, with D perhaps matching TRBD1 (8 bases). The CDR3 covers 20 residues. Germline V lookup: CDR1 MDHEN, CDR2 SYDVKM. V lost 3 bases and J 2 bases, leaving 27 bases between the germline ends. The CDR3, as DNA: TGTGCCAGCAGTTTGGCAAGCGACCGACGGACAGGGAGGGACACAGATACGCAGTATTTT. Its translation is CASSLASDRRTGRDTDTQYF.

V is TRBV19 and J is TRBJ1-1; possibly TRBD1 for D (5 bases). The CDR3 loop spans 14 amino acids. CDR1 and CDR2 (germline): LNHDA, SQIVND (reference sequence). Trimming took 0 bases from V and 4 from J, leaving 9 bases between them. The CDR3 is CASSIDPGGTEAFF. DNA for the CDR3: TGTGCCAGTAGTATAGATCCGGGGGGCACTGAAGCTTTCTTT.

This chain connects TRBV5-8 to TRBJ1-1; D ambiguous. Trimming removed 4 bases at V and 3 bases at J, with 10 bases between. The germline CDR1 and CDR2 sequences are SGHTS and YDEGEE. This CDR3 contains 13 residues. The CDR3, as DNA: TGTGCCAGCAGCCCACGGGTCTACACTGAAGCTTTCTTT. Amino acids: CASSPRVYTEAFF.

The chain recombines TRBV5-1 with TRBJ2-5, with 8 bases matching TRBD1. V gave up 3 bases and J gave up 4 bases; unmatched junction bases: 8. Germline values: CDR1 SGHRS, CDR2 YFSETQ. This CDR3 spans 15 amino acids. The CDR3 DNA follows: TGCGCCAGCAGCTCAGGACAGGGAAGGCGAGAGACCCAGTACTTC. Its protein is CASSSGQGRRETQYF.

The rearrangement joins TRBV7-6 to TRBJ2-7; 10 nucleotides match TRBD2. Trimming at V came to 0 bases and at J to 2 bases, leaving 1 base not matched to a gene. Germline loops: CDR1 SGHVS, CDR2 FNYEAQ. This CDR3 contains 15 residues. In nucleotides, the CDR3 is TGTGCCAGCAGCTTAGCCCTAGCGGGAGCCTACGAGCAGTACTTC. The encoded protein is CASSLALAGAYEQYF. The variable domain in full, with the rest retrieved from reference TRBV7-6 and TRBJ2-7, is GAGVSQSPRYKVTKRGQDVALRCDPISGHVSLYWYRQALGQGPEFLTYFNYEAQQDKSGLPNDRFSAERPEGSISTLTIQRTEQRDSAMYRCASSLALAGAYEQYFGPGTRLTVT.

V usage is TRBV6-5 and J usage is TRBJ2-7, with D possibly being TRBD1 (6 bases). The germline V gene encodes CDR1 MNHEY and CDR2 SVGAGI. V was cut by 4 bases and J by 5 bases, with 12 bases left in between. The CDR3 length is 13 residues. The CDR3 sequence is CASSLTGFDEQYF. The CDR3 DNA sequence: TGTGCCAGCAGTTTAACAGGGTTCGACGAGCAGTACTTC.

The chain has TRBV7-7 and TRBJ2-3, with D perhaps TRBD1 (7 bases). Trimming took off 5 bases at V and 8 bases at J, with 20 bases between the two ends. CDR1 is SSHAT, CDR2 FNYEAQ, per germline (reference sequence). The CDR3 covers 15 residues. CDR3 coding DNA: TGTGCCAGCAGCCGCGGGACAGCACCCCTATTTACGCAGTATTTT. Its translation is CASSRGTAPLFTQYF.

The rearrangement joins TRBV16 to TRBJ2-3, with D unresolved. The CDR3 has 16 residues. From germline, CDR1 is KGHSY and CDR2 FQNENV. Trimming took 0 bases from V and 5 from J, leaving 15 bases between them. CDR3 loop: CASSQSALGLLDTQYF. CDR3 sequence (DNA): TGTGCCAGCAGCCAATCAGCCCTCGGTCTTTTAGATACGCAGTATTTT.

The chain combines TRBV6-6 with TRBJ1-5; D is perhaps TRBD1 (6 bases). Germline V gene sequence: CDR1 MNHNY, CDR2 SVGAGI (reference sequence). CDR3 length: 16 residues. The V and J ends lost 4 bases and 0 bases respectively, with 13 bases between them. Here the CDR3 reads CASSSQDSYSNQPQHF. DNA for the CDR3: TGTGCCAGCAGTTCCCAGGACAGTTATAGCAATCAGCCCCAGCATTTT.

The chain couples TRBV15 to TRBJ2-2; possible D gene TRBD1, 6 bases. The CDR3 totals 16 residues. The V gene lost 3 bases and the J gene lost 3 bases, with 14 bases spanning the gap. Looked up from germline, CDR1 is LNHNV and CDR2 is YYDKDF (reference sequence). The CDR3 nucleotides are TGTGCCACCAGCAGCCTCCGGGACACATACACCGGGGAGCTGTTTTTT. This codes for CATSSLRDTYTGELFF.

Worth noting for this clone: The CDR3 does not end in the conserved phenylalanine or tryptophan, so this is likely a read error. The DNA is omitted, as the CDR3 cannot be located on it reliably, and the CDR3 follows TCRdb's listing. The V call is TRBV4-1, the J call TRBJ2-7; TRBD2 is the table's D call, not checked against the DNA. Germline CDR1 is MGHRA and CDR2 is YSYEKL. The CDR3 is made up of 9 amino acids, end residues included. CDR3 region: CASSQDTRL.

The V call is TRBV6-5, the J call TRBJ2-3, with D unclear. There are 11 residues in the CDR3. Looked up from germline, CDR1 is MNHEY and CDR2 is SVGAGI. V was shortened by 6 bases and J by 2 bases, with 3 bases between the two germline ends. The CDR3 bases are TGTGCCAGCAGCAACACAGATACGCAGTATTTT. Protein sequence: CASSNTDTQYF.

This chain uses TRBV19 with TRBJ1-5; 9 positions agree with TRBD1. Trimming took 10 bases from V and 4 from J; bases not matched to a gene: 5. Germline V gene sequence: CDR1 LNHDA, CDR2 SQIVND (reference sequence). The CDR3 spans 13 residues. The CDR3 here is CATGGTGNQPQHF. CDR3 sequence (DNA): TGTGCCACGGGGGGGACAGGGAATCAGCCCCAGCATTTT.

V is TRBV27 and J is TRBJ2-1; 13 bases are shared with TRBD2. Germline lookup yields CDR1 MNHEY and CDR2 SMNVEV (reference sequence). V lost 5 bases to trimming and J lost 8 bases; unmatched junction nucleotides: 9. The CDR3 has 16 amino acids. CDR3 nucleotides: TGTGCCAGCAGTCCCTACGGGACTAGCGGGATACATGAGCAGTTCTTC. Translated, it gives CASSPYGTSGIHEQFF.

V and J are TRBV28 and TRBJ2-7, with 9 bases matching TRBD1. CDR3 length equals 16 residues. Per germline, CDR1 MDHEN and CDR2 SYDVKM. J gave up 2 bases and V 3 bases, and 8 bases lay outside the gene matches. The CDR3 spells CASSFEVGQGAYEQYF. The CDR3 DNA follows: TGTGCCAGCAGTTTCGAGGTGGGACAGGGTGCCTACGAGCAGTACTTC.

Remarks on this clone: The junction departs from the called germline gene at one end, perhaps through a read error. J is TRBJ2-7 and V is TRBV19; 9 bases are shared with TRBD2. There are 13 residues in the CDR3. The V gene's germline CDR1 is LNHDA and CDR2 SQIVND (reference sequence). CDR3 sequence: CASSSGLAGHPHF. Here the CDR3 DNA reads TGTGCCAGTAGCTCCGGGCTAGCGGGACACCCTCACTTC.

J is TRBJ2-3 and V is TRBV13; no clear D gene. In germline, CDR1 is PRHDT, CDR2 FYEKMQ (reference sequence). With 6 bases removed from V and 0 bases from J, the gap between germline ends came to 7 bases. The CDR3 consists of 13 residues. This CDR3 is CASRRSSTDTQYF. DNA for the CDR3: TGTGCCAGCAGGAGATCTAGCACAGATACGCAGTATTTT.

The rearrangement uses TRBV2 and TRBJ1-1, with a possible D match to TRBD1 (6 bases). The CDR3 has 15 amino acids. Trimming removed 2 bases from V and 3 bases from J, with 13 bases in between. CDR1 is SNHLY, CDR2 FYNNEI, per germline. DNA of the CDR3: TGTGCCAGCAGTGAACGGGGGCGGGGGTACACTGAAGCTTTCTTT. Its translation: CASSERGRGYTEAFF.

This sequence joins TRBV11-2 and TRBJ2-7; 9 bases align to TRBD1. V shed 1 base and J 7 bases; nucleotides not matched to a gene: 8. The germline V gene encodes CDR1 SGHAT and CDR2 FQNNGV. CDR3 length: 15 residues. The CDR3 coding sequence is TGTGCCAGCAGCTTAGGGGGACAGGGCTTAAGGGAGCAGTACTTC. Its translation: CASSLGGQGLREQYF.

The chain joins TRBV7-9 to TRBJ1-2; perhaps TRBD1 as D (6 bases). The CDR3 consists of 14 residues. Trimming shortened V by 6 bases and J by 4 bases, and 15 bases separated the two germline ends. CDR1 is SEHNR and CDR2 is FQNEAQ in the germline V gene (reference sequence). CDR3 in DNA: TGTGCCAGCAGTTTTACAGGGTCCCTCTATGGCTACACCTTC. Its protein is CASSFTGSLYGYTF. The complete variable domain, with remaining parts taken from reference TRBV7-9 and TRBJ1-2, reads DTGVSQNPRHKITKRGQNVTFRCDPISEHNRLYWYRQTLGQGPEFLTYFQNEAQLEKSRLLSDRFSAERPKGSFSTLEIQRTEQGDSAMYLCASSFTGSLYGYTFGSGTRLTVV.

The chain couples TRBV7-9 to TRBJ2-7; a possible D gene is TRBD1 (5 bases). CDR3 length: 12 amino acids. V lost 2 bases and J 4 bases, leaving 6 bases between the germline ends. Per germline, CDR1 SEHNR and CDR2 FQNEAQ (reference sequence). The CDR3 coding sequence is TGTGCCAGCAGCTTAAGGGGTTACGAGCAGTACTTC. Translation: CASSLRGYEQYF.

V usage is TRBV6-1 and J usage is TRBJ1-1, with D maybe TRBD1 (5 bases). V lost 8 bases to trimming and J lost 3 bases, with 19 bases between them. The CDR3 has 15 amino acids. The V gene's germline CDR1 is MNHNS and CDR2 SASEGT. This CDR3 is CASQNSRVIDTEAFF. Written as DNA, the CDR3 is TGTGCCAGCCAAAACTCCAGGGTAATCGACACTGAAGCTTTCTTT.